Below are 10 T cell receptor beta chains sequenced from a single sample in a study of T cells expressing NK-cell markers (dated by TCRdb to the early 2020s). To prepare the library, 5' RACE was applied. Sequencing was performed on an Illumina HiSeq 2000. Reprocessed by TCRdb, the reads give a single entry per CDR3 protein sequence, without DNA. This sample's table has entries for about 400,000 distinct CDR3 sequences. The ten largest clones capture 9.5% to 12% of the sample. Material: blood T cells: a sorted CD56 or NKG2C T cell subset, CD4+ or CD8+ T cells, or bulk PBMC T cells (not recorded which). These TCRs come from a woman aged 45-65 years in good health. Donor details come from another sample of the same person, matched by shared clones.

This chain connects TRBV12-3 or TRBV12-4 to TRBJ2-7; TCRdb calls TRBD1, which cannot be checked without DNA. This CDR3 contains 14 residues. The CDR3 is CASSFRVGAYEQYF.

This chain connects TRBV5-5 to TRBJ1-5; TCRdb picks TRBD1, but there is no DNA to check that call. CDR1 is SGHKS, CDR2 YYEKEE, per germline (reference sequence). The CDR3 runs to 15 residues. The CDR3 protein is CASSFLGRGGQPQHF.

The rearrangement joins TRBV4-2 to TRBJ2-5; absent DNA, TCRdb's TRBD2 call cannot be checked. Germline loops: CDR1 LGHNA, CDR2 YNFKEQ. The CDR3 runs to 17 residues. CDR3 sequence reads: CASSSGTGTSGRETQYF.

CDR3: CATSALPSSGRQNEQFF. The chain joins TRBV24-1 to TRBJ2-1; TCRdb's assignment of TRBD2 cannot be checked, as there is no DNA. The germline V gene has CDR1 KGHDR and CDR2 SFDVKD. This CDR3 spans 17 amino acids.

This chain connects TRBV15 to TRBJ2-2; the D call from TCRdb, TRBD1, cannot be confirmed without DNA. CDR3 length: 16 residues. Germline V lookup: CDR1 LNHNV, CDR2 YYDKDF (reference sequence). The CDR3 is CATSRKQGISTGELFF.

Here the CDR3 reads CASRPRARDTQYF. V and J are TRBV7-8 and TRBJ2-3; TCRdb outputs TRBD1, but without DNA this stays unchecked. Germline CDR1 SGHVS, CDR2 FQNEAQ. The CDR3 sequence is 13 residues long.

The chain carries TRBV24-1 and TRBJ2-3; TCRdb selects TRBD1, and the lack of DNA leaves this call unchecked. The CDR3 has 18 residues. Germline V gene lookup returns CDR1 KGHDR and CDR2 SFDVKD. The CDR3 sequence: CATSDGTGAVLVPDTQYF.

The rearrangement joins TRBV20-1 to TRBJ1-1; TCRdb calls TRBD1, which cannot be checked without DNA. The V gene's germline CDR1 is DFQATT and CDR2 SNEGSKA (reference sequence). The CDR3 covers 12 residues. CDR3 loop: CSSTRDGTEAFF.

The J gene is TRBJ2-4, the V gene TRBV29-1. Germline CDR1 reads SQVTM; CDR2 reads ANQGSEA. This CDR3 comprises 13 residues. The CDR3 protein is CSFETIAKNIQYF.

This chain links TRBV29-1 with TRBJ1-1. The CDR3 contains 13 residues. Germline values: CDR1 SQVTM, CDR2 ANQGSEA. The CDR3 here is CSVERDRNTEAFF.